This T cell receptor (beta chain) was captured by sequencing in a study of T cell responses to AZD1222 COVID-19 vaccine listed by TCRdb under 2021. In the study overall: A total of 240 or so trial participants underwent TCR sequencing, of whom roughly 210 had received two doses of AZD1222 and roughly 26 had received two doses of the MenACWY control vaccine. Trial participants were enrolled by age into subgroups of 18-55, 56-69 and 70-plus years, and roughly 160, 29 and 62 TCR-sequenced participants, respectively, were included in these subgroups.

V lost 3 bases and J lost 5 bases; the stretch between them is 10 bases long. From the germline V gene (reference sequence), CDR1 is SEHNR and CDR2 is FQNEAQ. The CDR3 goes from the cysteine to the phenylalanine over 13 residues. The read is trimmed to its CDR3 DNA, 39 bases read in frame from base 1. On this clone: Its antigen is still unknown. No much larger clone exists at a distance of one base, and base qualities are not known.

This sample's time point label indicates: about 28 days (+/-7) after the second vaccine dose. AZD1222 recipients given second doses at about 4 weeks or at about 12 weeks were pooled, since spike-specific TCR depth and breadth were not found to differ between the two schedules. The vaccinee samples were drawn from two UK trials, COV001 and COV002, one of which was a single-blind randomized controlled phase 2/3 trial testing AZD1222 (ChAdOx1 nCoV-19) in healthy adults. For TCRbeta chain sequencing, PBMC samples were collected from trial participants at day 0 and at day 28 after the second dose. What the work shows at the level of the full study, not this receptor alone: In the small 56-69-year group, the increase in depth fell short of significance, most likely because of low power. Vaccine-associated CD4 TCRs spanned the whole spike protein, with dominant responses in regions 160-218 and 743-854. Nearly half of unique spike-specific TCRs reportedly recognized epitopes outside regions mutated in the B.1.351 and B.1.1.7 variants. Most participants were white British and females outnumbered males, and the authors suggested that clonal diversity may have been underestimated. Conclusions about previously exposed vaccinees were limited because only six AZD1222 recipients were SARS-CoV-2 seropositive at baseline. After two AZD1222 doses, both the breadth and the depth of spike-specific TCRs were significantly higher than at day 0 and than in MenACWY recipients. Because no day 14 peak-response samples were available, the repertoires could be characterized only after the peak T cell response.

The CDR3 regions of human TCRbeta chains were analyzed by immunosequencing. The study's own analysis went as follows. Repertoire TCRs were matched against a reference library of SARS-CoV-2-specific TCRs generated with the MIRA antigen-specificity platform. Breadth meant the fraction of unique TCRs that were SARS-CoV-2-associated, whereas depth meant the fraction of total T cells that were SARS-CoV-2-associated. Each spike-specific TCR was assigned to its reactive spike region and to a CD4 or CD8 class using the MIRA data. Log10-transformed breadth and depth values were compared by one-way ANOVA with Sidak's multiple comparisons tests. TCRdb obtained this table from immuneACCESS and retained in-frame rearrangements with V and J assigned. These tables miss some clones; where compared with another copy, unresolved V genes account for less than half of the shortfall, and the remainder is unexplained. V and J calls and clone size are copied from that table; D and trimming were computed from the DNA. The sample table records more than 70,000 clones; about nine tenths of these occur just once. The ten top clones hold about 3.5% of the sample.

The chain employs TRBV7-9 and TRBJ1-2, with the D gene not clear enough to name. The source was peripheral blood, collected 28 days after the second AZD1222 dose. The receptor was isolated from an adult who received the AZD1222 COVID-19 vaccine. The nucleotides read TGTGCCAGCAGCTTCCCGGGAGGGTATGGCTACACCTTC. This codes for CASSFPGGYGYTF.